The rows below give T cell receptor beta chains drawn from one sample of a study of siplizumab effects on memory and regulatory T cells. The protocol was immunoSEQ multiplex PCR, while the TCRdb copy is restricted to in-frame clones and leaves out a portion. Among approximately 110,000 clones listed, around 92% were seen once. The sample comprised Tregs sorted from blood. The source is a human donor in good health. The CDR3 runs from the conserved cysteine through the conserved F or W. The D gene is left open where the match is weak. Not all rows give a size; the values are once, few, many and, for expanded clones, a class.

V	length	J	size	D	CDR3	DNA
TRBV2	13	TRBJ2-7	-	-	CASTRDGAYEQYF	TGTGCCAGCACCCGGGACGGAGCCTACGAGCAGTACTTC
TRBV6-5	14	TRBJ2-5	-	-	CASSAYRDPETQYF	TGTGCCAGCAGTGCATATCGGGACCCTGAGACCCAGTACTTC
TRBV5-4	13	TRBJ1-1	-	-	CASSDMNAVAAFF	TGTGCCAGCAGCGACATGAATGCAGTCGCAGCTTTCTTT
TRBV2	10	TRBJ1-1	-	-	CASSAGTAFF	TGTGCCAGCAGCGCCGGGACTGCTTTCTTT
TRBV18	15	TRBJ1-2	-	TRBD1	CASSPTGGGNYGYTF	TGTGCCAGCTCACCTACAGGGGGTGGTAACTATGGCTACACCTTC
TRBV11-2	11	TRBJ2-7	-	-	CASSLMTEQYF	TGTGCCAGCAGCTTAATGACCGAGCAGTACTTC
TRBV18	16	TRBJ2-3	-	-	CASSPPDGGVQNTQYF	TGTGCCAGCTCACCACCGGACGGCGGGGTCCAGAATACGCAGTATTTT
TRBV5-4	15	TRBJ2-7	-	TRBD2	CASSRGTSGSHEQYF	TGTGCCAGCAGCCGCGGGACTAGCGGGAGTCACGAGCAGTACTTC
TRBV7-8	15	TRBJ2-1	-	TRBD2	CASSPRWGGSVEQFF	TGTGCCAGCAGTCCCCGGTGGGGCGGGAGTGTCGAGCAGTTCTTC
TRBV7-7	15	TRBJ2-7	-	TRBD1	CASSFATGPSYEQYF	TGTGCCAGCAGCTTTGCGACAGGGCCCTCCTACGAGCAGTACTTC
TRBV5-1	15	TRBJ1-1	-	-	CASSLTPVQNTEAFF	TGCGCCAGCAGCCTTACCCCAGTCCAGAACACTGAAGCTTTCTTT
TRBV5-6	15	TRBJ2-5	few	-	CASSLAGIGEETQYF	TGTGCCAGCAGCTTGGCGGGGATCGGGGAAGAGACCCAGTACTTC
TRBV20-1	10	TRBJ2-5	-	-	CSAVQETQYF	TGCAGTGCTGTACAAGAGACCCAGTACTTC
TRBV19	13	TRBJ1-4	-	-	CASRTAGHEKLFF	TGTGCCAGTCGGACAGCGGGCCATGAAAAACTGTTTTTT
TRBV7-3	14	TRBJ2-2	-	-	CASSLGRSTGELFF	TGTGCCAGCAGCTTAGGCAGGTCCACCGGGGAGCTGTTTTTT
TRBV18	14	TRBJ1-1	-	TRBD1	CASSPRDRNTEAFF	TGTGCCAGCTCACCCAGGGACAGGAACACTGAAGCTTTCTTT
TRBV7-6	16	TRBJ1-6	once	-	CASSPTPTGYNSPLHF	TGTGCCAGCAGCCCCACGCCGACAGGCTATAATTCACCCCTCCACTTT
TRBV6-1	11	TRBJ2-7	-	-	CASGEGYEQYF	TGTGCCAGCGGTGAGGGCTACGAGCAGTACTTC
TRBV6-5	15	TRBJ1-3	-	-	CASFQPGAVGNTIYF	TGTGCCAGCTTTCAACCGGGGGCGGTAGGAAACACCATATATTTT
TRBV19	13	TRBJ1-5	once	-	CASSISRVQPQHF	TGTGCCAGTAGTATCTCCAGGGTCCAGCCCCAGCATTTT
TRBV7-8	15	TRBJ2-5	-	-	CASSLVLGSQETQYF	TGTGCCAGCAGCTTAGTTCTGGGGTCTCAAGAGACCCAGTACTTC
TRBV6-1	15	TRBJ1-6	-	-	CASSEAGYYNSPLHF	TGTGCCAGCAGTGAAGCCGGCTACTATAATTCACCCCTCCACTTT
TRBV11-2	13	TRBJ2-1	once	-	CASSLDLANEQFF	TGTGCCAGCAGCTTAGATTTGGCCAATGAGCAGTTCTTC